In this sample, the clone carrying this T cell receptor beta chain turned up a few times. The sample originates from a study of T-cell reconstitution after alpha-beta-depleted transplantation in children. The V gene end was trimmed by 7 bases and the J gene end by 1 base; junction bases not matched to a gene: 9. Germline V CDR1 and CDR2: SGHRS, YFSETQ. The CDR3 sequence is 16 residues long. Unique molecular identifiers tagged the TCRbeta library. TCRdb reanalysed the PCR reads using MiXCR and keeps one entry per CDR3 protein. Here the sample spans hundreds of thousands of distinct CDR3 sequences, around 13% being singletons.

This TCR was recovered from a girl under 10 years old with congenital amegakaryocytic thrombocytopenia, due to receive a stem cell transplant. The sequenced sample was PBMCs, obtained before TCRalphabeta/CD19-depleted stem cell transplant. The chain recombines TRBV5-1 with TRBJ2-1, with TRBD2 matching over 9 bases. The CDR3 region is CASEPLAGRSYNEQFF. The DNA for the CDR3 is TGCGCCAGCGAACCGCTAGCGGGAAGGTCCTACAATGAGCAGTTCTTC.